The clone carrying this TCR beta chain was found a few times. No antigen is known for it. Assay used: immunoSEQ multiplex PCR; TCRdb lists only in-frame clones, some missing. The sample lists 110,000 or so clones; more than 65% were seen once. These data originate in a study of shared clonotypes between healthy human individuals. CDR1 MNHNY and CDR2 SVGAGI come from the germline V gene (reference sequence). V shed 6 bases and J 3 bases; nucleotides not matched to a gene: 6. The CDR3 runs to 15 residues. Whole-study findings and limits: Depth was large, yet rarefaction showed that sorted-subset sequencing was incomplete. A generally larger estimated richness was seen in naive subsets than in memory subsets. Clonotype sharing across donors was expected to vary with sequencing depth.

V is TRBV6-6 and J is TRBJ2-3, with 10 bases aligning to TRBD1. Sequencing was done on a sample of memory CD8+ T cells sorted from blood. Subset described: CD45RO+ cells pooled with CCR7-negative TemRA cells. The TCR comes from a woman aged 30 to 39 in good health. The chain's CDR3 is CASRRPGQGTDTQYF. CDR3 bases: TGTGCCAGCAGAAGACCGGGACAGGGGACAGATACGCAGTATTTT.